Sequencing of this TCR beta chain was carried out in a study of shared clonotypes between healthy human individuals. General observations from the study: Exclusively blood specimens were collected; tissue repertoires likely differ.

Several immunoSEQ 96-well plates shared each subset's DNA, each plate a replicate. Per the original data handling: Without quality scores, immunoSEQ junctional reads could not be filtered like full-length reads. TCRdb's copy holds only in-frame clones and misses some; the assay was immunoSEQ multiplex PCR. The V and J calls and the clone size are those of that table, but D and trimming were determined from the DNA. The sample has fewer than 1.4 million clones; 70% to 80% are singletons. V was trimmed by 0 bases and J by 5 bases, leaving 4 bases between them. The CDR3 runs to 12 residues. The V gene's germline CDR1 is LGHNA and CDR2 YNFKEQ. At least ten counts were recorded for this clone. Its matching antigen is unknown. Healthy HIV-negative adults without recent acute infections or vaccinations served as donors.

Sequenced material: memory CD4+ T cells from PBMCs. Subset denoted: CD45RA-negative fraction. The source of this sequence is a man aged 18 to 30 in good health. Some clones in this sample may be carry-over from other donors' samples. The chain has TRBV4-2 and TRBJ1-2; D ambiguous. CDR3 in DNA: TGTGCCAGCAGCCAAGACGGATATGGCTACACCTTC. Its protein product is CASSQDGYGYTF.